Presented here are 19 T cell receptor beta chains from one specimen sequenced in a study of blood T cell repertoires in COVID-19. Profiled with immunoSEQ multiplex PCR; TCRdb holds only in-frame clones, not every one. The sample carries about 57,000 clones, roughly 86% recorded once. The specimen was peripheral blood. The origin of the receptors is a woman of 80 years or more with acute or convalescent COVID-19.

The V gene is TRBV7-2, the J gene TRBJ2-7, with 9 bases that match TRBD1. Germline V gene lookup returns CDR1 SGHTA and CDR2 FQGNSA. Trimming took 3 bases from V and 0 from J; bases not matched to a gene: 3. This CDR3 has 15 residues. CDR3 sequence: CASSFGTGPSYEQYF. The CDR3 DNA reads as TGTGCCAGCAGCTTCGGGACAGGGCCCTCCTACGAGCAGTACTTC. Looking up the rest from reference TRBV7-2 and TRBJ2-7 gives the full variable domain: GAGVSQSPSNKVTEKGKDVELRCDPISGHTALYWYRQSLGQGLEFLIYFQGNSAPDKSGLPSDRFSAERTGGSVSTLTIQRTQQEDSAVYLCASSFGTGPSYEQYFGPGTRLTVT.

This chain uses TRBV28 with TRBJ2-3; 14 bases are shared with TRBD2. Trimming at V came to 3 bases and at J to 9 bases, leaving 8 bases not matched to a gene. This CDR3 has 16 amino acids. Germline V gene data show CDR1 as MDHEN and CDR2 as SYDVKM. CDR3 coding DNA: TGTGCCAGCAGTTTGCCCCGGACTAGCGGGGGGATAACGCAGTATTTT. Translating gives CASSLPRTSGGITQYF.

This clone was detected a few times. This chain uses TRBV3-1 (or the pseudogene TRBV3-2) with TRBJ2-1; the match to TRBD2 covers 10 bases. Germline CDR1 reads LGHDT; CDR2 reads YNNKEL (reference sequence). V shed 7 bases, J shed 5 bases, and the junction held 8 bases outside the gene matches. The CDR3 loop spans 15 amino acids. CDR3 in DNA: TGTGCCAGCATTGCCGGGACTAGCGCTAACAATGAGCAGTTCTTC. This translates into CASIAGTSANNEQFF.

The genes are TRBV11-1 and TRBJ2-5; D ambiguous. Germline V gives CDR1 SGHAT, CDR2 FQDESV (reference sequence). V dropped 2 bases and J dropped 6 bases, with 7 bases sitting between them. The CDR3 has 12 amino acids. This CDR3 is CASSLNLKTQYF. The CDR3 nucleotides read TGTGCCAGCAGCTTAAATCTAAAGACCCAGTACTTC.

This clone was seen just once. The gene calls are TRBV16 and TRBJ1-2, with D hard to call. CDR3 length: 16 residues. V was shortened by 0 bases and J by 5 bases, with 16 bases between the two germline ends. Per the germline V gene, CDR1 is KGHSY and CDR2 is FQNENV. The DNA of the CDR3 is TGTGCCAGCAGCCAATCAACTGGCATTCTGCGGTATGGCTACACCTTC. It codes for CASSQSTGILRYGYTF. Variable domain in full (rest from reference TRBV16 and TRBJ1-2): GEEVAQTPKHLVRGEGQKAKLYCAPIKGHSYVFWYQQVLKNEFKFLISFQNENVFDETGMPKERFSAKCLPNSPCSLEIQATKLEDSAVYFCASSQSTGILRYGYTFGSGTRLTVV.

The CDR3 bases are TGTGCCAGCAGCTTGACCATGACAGGGTCGAATCAGCCCCAGCATTTT. Encoded protein: CASSLTMTGSNQPQHF. The rearrangement uses TRBV5-8 and TRBJ1-5, with TRBD1 identical over 7 bases. This CDR3 contains 16 residues. Losses at the gene ends were 1 base for V and 4 bases for J; bases not matched to a gene: 8. CDR1 and CDR2 from the germline V gene are SGHTS and YDEGEE.

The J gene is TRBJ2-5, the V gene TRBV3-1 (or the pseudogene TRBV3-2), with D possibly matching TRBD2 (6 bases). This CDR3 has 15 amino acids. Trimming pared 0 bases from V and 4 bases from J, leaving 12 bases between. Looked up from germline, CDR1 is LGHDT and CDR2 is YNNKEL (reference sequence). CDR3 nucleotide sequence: TGTGCCAGCAGCCAAGATCGTGGGGGAGGAGAGACCCAGTACTTC. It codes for CASSQDRGGGETQYF.

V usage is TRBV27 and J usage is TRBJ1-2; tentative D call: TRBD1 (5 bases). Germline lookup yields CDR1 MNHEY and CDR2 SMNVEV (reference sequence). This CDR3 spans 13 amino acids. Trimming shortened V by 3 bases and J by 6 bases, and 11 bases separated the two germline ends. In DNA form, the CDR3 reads TGTGCCAGCAGTTTCCGGCAGGGTCATGGCTACACCTTC. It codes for CASSFRQGHGYTF.

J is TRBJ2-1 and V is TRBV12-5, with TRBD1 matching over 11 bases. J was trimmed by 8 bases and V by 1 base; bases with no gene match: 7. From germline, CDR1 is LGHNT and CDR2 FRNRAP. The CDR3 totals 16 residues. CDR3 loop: CASGLARDRGAYEQFF. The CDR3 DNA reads TGTGCTAGTGGTTTGGCCCGGGACAGGGGGGCGTATGAGCAGTTCTTC.

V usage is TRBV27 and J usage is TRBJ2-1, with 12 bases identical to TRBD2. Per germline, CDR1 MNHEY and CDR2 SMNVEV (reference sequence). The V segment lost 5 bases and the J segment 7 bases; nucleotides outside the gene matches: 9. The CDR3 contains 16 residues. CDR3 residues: CASSVLTSGGPNEQFF. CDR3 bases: TGTGCCAGCAGTGTACTTACTAGCGGGGGGCCGAATGAGCAGTTCTTC.

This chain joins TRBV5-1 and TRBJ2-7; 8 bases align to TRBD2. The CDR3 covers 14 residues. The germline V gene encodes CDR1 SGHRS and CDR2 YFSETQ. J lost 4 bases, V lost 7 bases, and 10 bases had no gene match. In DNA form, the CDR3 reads TGCGCCAGCGGCCTACAGTCGGGGGGGTACGAGCAGTACTTC. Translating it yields CASGLQSGGYEQYF.

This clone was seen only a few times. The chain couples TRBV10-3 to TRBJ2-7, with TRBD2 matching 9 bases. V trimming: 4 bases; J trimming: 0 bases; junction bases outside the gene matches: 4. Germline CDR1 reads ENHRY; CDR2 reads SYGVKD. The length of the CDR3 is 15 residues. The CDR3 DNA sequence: TGTGCCATCAGTGTAGCGGGAGTAGGCTCCTACGAGCAGTACTTC. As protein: CAISVAGVGSYEQYF.

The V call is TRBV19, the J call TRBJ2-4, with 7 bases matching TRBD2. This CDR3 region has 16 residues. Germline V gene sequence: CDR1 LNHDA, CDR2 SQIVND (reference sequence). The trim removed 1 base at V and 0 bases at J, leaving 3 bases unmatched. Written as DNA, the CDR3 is TGTGCCAGTAGTATAGTTGGGGGGGGAGCCAAAAACATTCAGTACTTC. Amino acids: CASSIVGGGAKNIQYF.

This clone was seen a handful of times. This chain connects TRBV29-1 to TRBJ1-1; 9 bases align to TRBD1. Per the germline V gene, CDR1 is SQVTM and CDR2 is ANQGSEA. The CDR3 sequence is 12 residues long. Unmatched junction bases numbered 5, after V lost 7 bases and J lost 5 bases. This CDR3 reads CSADRGGTEAFF. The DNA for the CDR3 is TGCAGCGCCGACAGGGGGGGGACTGAAGCTTTCTTT.

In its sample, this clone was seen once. CDR3 residues: CASSPWTSGRSHEQYF. In DNA form, the CDR3 reads TGTGCCAGCAGTCCCTGGACTAGCGGGAGGTCCCACGAGCAGTACTTC. The chain employs TRBV28 and TRBJ2-7, with 14 positions matching TRBD2. The CDR3 extends over 16 amino acids. Germline CDR1 reads MDHEN; CDR2 reads SYDVKM. The junction had 8 bases not matched to a gene; V was cut back by 5 bases and J by 5 bases.

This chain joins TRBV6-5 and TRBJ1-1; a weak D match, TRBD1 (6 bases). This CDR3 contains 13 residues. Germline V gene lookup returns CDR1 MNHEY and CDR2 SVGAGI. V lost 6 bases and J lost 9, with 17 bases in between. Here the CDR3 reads CASSSPGGGQAFF. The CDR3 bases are TGTGCCAGCAGCTCCCCGGGGGGGGGCCAAGCTTTCTTT.

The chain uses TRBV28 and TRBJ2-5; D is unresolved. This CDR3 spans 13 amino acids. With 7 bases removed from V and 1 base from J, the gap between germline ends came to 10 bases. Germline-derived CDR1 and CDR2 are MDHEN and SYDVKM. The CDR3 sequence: CASMSSSQETQYF. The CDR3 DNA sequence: TGTGCCAGCATGAGTTCCTCCCAAGAGACCCAGTACTTC.

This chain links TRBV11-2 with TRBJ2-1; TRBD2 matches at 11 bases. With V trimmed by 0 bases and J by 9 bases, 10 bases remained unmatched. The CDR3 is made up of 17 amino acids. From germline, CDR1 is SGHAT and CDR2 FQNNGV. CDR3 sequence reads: CASSLDWGLAETGEQFF. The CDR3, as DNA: TGTGCCAGCAGCTTAGACTGGGGACTAGCGGAGACAGGTGAGCAGTTCTTC.

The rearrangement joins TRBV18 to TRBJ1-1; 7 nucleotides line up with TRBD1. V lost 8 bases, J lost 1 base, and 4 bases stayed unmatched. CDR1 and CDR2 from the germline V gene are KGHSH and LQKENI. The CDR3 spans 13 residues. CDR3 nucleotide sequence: TGTGCCAGCCAGGGACAGACGAACACTGAAGCTTTCTTT. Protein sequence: CASQGQTNTEAFF.